The 26 T cell receptor beta chains presented below share a single source sample, sequenced in a study of T cell responses to AZD1222 COVID-19 vaccine. Produced via immunoSEQ multiplex PCR; TCRdb's table is partial and in-frame only. The sample holds about 68,000 clones, about four fifths seen once. The sequencing here drew on peripheral blood, taken on day 0 of AZD1222 vaccination. Source of these receptors: an adult in good health.

The chain couples TRBV12-3 or TRBV12-4 to TRBJ2-2; D gene uncertain. This CDR3 has 10 amino acids. Between the trimmed V and J ends, which lost 5 bases and 8 bases, there was a span of 3 bases. This CDR3 reads CASSGGELFF. The DNA for the CDR3 is TGTGCCAGCAGTGGAGGGGAGCTGTTTTTT.

The sample holds a few counts of this clone. This chain connects TRBV18 to TRBJ1-5, with a tentative D call TRBD1 (5 bases). From germline, CDR1 is KGHSH and CDR2 LQKENI. V lost 0 bases and J lost 6, with 6 bases in between. This CDR3 spans 13 amino acids. Written as DNA, the CDR3 is TGTGCCAGCTCACCACCGGGGGGTCAGCCCCAGCATTTT. Amino acids: CASSPPGGQPQHF.

This chain connects TRBV28 to TRBJ2-2, with D perhaps matching TRBD2 (6 bases). CDR1 is MDHEN, CDR2 SYDVKM, per germline. The V end was cut by 1 base, the J end by 0 bases, with 12 bases between. This CDR3 has 17 residues. The CDR3 sequence is CASSLYGTHANTGELFF. CDR3 nucleotide sequence: TGTGCCAGCAGTTTATACGGGACTCACGCGAACACCGGGGAGCTGTTTTTT.

This chain uses TRBV3-1 (or the pseudogene TRBV3-2) with TRBJ1-1; D is undetermined. Germline V gene lookup returns CDR1 LGHDT and CDR2 YNNKEL (reference sequence). Trimming took 4 bases from V and 4 from J, leaving 13 bases between them. This CDR3 has 14 amino acids. The CDR3 sequence is CASSLSLVGTEAFF. The CDR3 nucleotides are TGTGCCAGCAGCCTTTCGCTGGTGGGCACTGAAGCTTTCTTT.

J is TRBJ1-5 and V is TRBV6-5; D gene uncertain. From germline, CDR1 is MNHEY and CDR2 SVGAGI. The CDR3 is made up of 14 amino acids. The V end lost 0 bases, the J end lost 4 bases, and 7 bases lay between the germline ends. The CDR3 DNA reads as TGTGCCAGCAGTTACTCGAGGGATAATCAGCCCCAGCATTTT. Translation: CASSYSRDNQPQHF.

The V and J genes are TRBV19 and TRBJ1-1, with 8 bases fitting TRBD1. Trimming cost V 3 bases and J 6 bases; bases outside gene matches: 9. The CDR3 runs 15 residues. CDR1 is LNHDA and CDR2 is SQIVND in the germline V gene (reference sequence). The CDR3 protein is CASSIAAGGLAEAFF. CDR3 nucleotides: TGTGCCAGTAGTATTGCGGCAGGGGGCCTCGCTGAAGCTTTCTTT.

V usage is TRBV7-9 and J usage is TRBJ2-3; 10 nucleotides agree with TRBD2. This CDR3 region has 13 residues. The V segment lost 8 bases and the J segment 4 bases; nucleotides outside the gene matches: 3. Germline values: CDR1 SEHNR, CDR2 FQNEAQ (reference sequence). The CDR3 spells CASGSGGADTQYF. The CDR3 nucleotides read TGTGCCAGCGGAAGCGGGGGGGCAGATACGCAGTATTTT.

This rearrangement joins TRBV18 to TRBJ2-5, with 8 bases identical to TRBD1. CDR1 and CDR2 from the germline V gene are KGHSH and LQKENI. Trimming removed 4 bases from V and 3 bases from J; junction bases left unmatched: 10. This CDR3 region has 16 residues. For the CDR3, the DNA is TGTGCCAGCTCACTAATAGGACAGGGCATTAAAGAGACCCAGTACTTC. Its protein is CASSLIGQGIKETQYF.

This chain uses TRBV7-2 with TRBJ2-7, with D unclear. The germline V and J ends were trimmed by 4 bases and 0 bases, with 4 bases remaining between them. The length of the CDR3 is 12 residues. CDR1 is SGHTA, CDR2 FQGNSA, per germline. As DNA, the CDR3 is TGTGCCAGCAGCTCCTACTCCTACGAGCAGTACTTC. This codes for CASSSYSYEQYF. The variable domain in full, completed from reference TRBV7-2 and TRBJ2-7, reads GAGVSQSPSNKVTEKGKDVELRCDPISGHTALYWYRQSLGQGLEFLIYFQGNSAPDKSGLPSDRFSAERTGGSVSTLTIQRTQQEDSAVYLCASSSYSYEQYFGPGTRLTVT.

V gene TRBV28 combines with J gene TRBJ2-2; D remains unclear. V lost 4 bases and J lost 3, with 3 bases in between. The CDR3 is made up of 12 amino acids. Looked up from germline, CDR1 is MDHEN and CDR2 is SYDVKM. CDR3 DNA: TGTGCCAGCAGTTCATACACCGGGGAGCTGTTTTTT. It yields the protein CASSSYTGELFF.

The chain couples TRBV7-2 to TRBJ2-7, with 9 nucleotides matching TRBD2. Germline CDR1 reads SGHTA; CDR2 reads FQGNSA. CDR3 length: 16 residues. Unmatched junction bases numbered 8, after V lost 1 base and J lost 4 bases. As DNA, the CDR3 is TGTGCCAGCAGCTTAGTTGCGGGGGGGGCAGGTTACGAGCAGTACTTC. Translation gives CASSLVAGGAGYEQYF. The whole variable domain, filled in from reference TRBV7-2 and TRBJ2-7, reads GAGVSQSPSNKVTEKGKDVELRCDPISGHTALYWYRQSLGQGLEFLIYFQGNSAPDKSGLPSDRFSAERTGGSVSTLTIQRTQQEDSAVYLCASSLVAGGAGYEQYFGPGTRLTVT.

The gene calls are TRBV30 and TRBJ2-7, with D possibly matching TRBD1 (5 bases). V lost 2 bases to trimming and J lost 6 bases, with 17 bases between them. CDR3 length: 14 residues. Germline V gene data show CDR1 as GTSNPN and CDR2 as SVGIG (reference sequence). The DNA for the CDR3 is TGTGCCTGGAGTCCGGACAACTATGGGCGCGAGCAGTACTTC. Amino acids: CAWSPDNYGREQYF.

The chain recombines TRBV7-9 with TRBJ2-3; D ambiguous. From germline, CDR1 is SEHNR and CDR2 FQNEAQ (reference sequence). The CDR3 spans 18 residues. V was clipped by 1 base and J by 0 bases, with 17 bases between them. CDR3 sequence (DNA): TGTGCCAGCAGCTTAGGATGGTCTAGGTCCAGTAGCACAGATACGCAGTATTTT. Protein product: CASSLGWSRSSSTDTQYF.

The chain has TRBV3-1 (or the pseudogene TRBV3-2) and TRBJ1-3; 7 nucleotides agree with TRBD1. Germline CDR1 and CDR2: LGHDT and YNNKEL (reference sequence). The CDR3 loop spans 15 amino acids. Germline trimming cut 1 base from V and 0 bases from J; bases unmatched to any gene: 0. The CDR3 DNA is TGTGCCAGCAGCCAAGGGGACAGCTCTGGAAACACCATATATTTT. Translated: CASSQGDSSGNTIYF.

This clone has a single count. The chain links TRBV3-1 (or the pseudogene TRBV3-2) to TRBJ1-5; possible D gene TRBD1, 5 bases. Trimming left V 8 bases short and J 6 bases short, with 14 bases between. Germline V gene lookup returns CDR1 LGHDT and CDR2 YNNKEL (reference sequence). This CDR3 region has 13 residues. DNA of the CDR3: TGTGCCAGCTGCGCGGGTGGGGGTCAGCCCCAGCATTTT. Translation: CASCAGGGQPQHF.

The rearrangement links TRBV3-1 (or the pseudogene TRBV3-2) to TRBJ1-3; D possibly corresponds to TRBD1 (6 bases). V dropped 6 bases and J dropped 0 bases, with 21 bases sitting between them. Germline V gene data show CDR1 as LGHDT and CDR2 as YNNKEL (reference sequence). This CDR3 comprises 18 residues. In DNA, the CDR3 is TGTGCCAGCAGTCCGGCGGGGGCAGGAGCCCTCTCTGGAAACACCATATATTTT. It translates to CASSPAGAGALSGNTIYF.

The count of this clone is one. The chain couples TRBV30 to TRBJ1-2; no firm D call. V lost 0 bases to trimming and J lost 0 bases, with 8 bases between them. CDR1 is GTSNPN and CDR2 is SVGIG in the germline V gene (reference sequence). The CDR3 runs to 14 residues. CDR3 nucleotide sequence: TGTGCCTGGAGTGTGTTGACAACTAACTATGGCTACACCTTC. Translation gives CAWSVLTTNYGYTF.

V usage is TRBV19 and J usage is TRBJ2-1; D not certain. The V gene lost 5 bases and the J gene lost 12 bases, with 17 bases spanning the gap. CDR3 length: 13 residues. CDR1 and CDR2 from the germline V gene are LNHDA and SQIVND (reference sequence). The DNA of the CDR3 is TGTGCCAGTAGTGAAGGAACGGTTTTTGGGCAGTTCTTC. This translates into CASSEGTVFGQFF.

The CDR3 coding sequence is TGTGCCAGCTCACGAACACCTTTTACAGGGGGCGATGAAAAACTGTTTTTT. Residues: CASSRTPFTGGDEKLFF. V usage is TRBV18 and J usage is TRBJ1-4; 9 bases fit TRBD1. The J segment lost 6 bases and the V segment lost 4 bases, leaving 12 bases of the junction unmatched. The CDR3 consists of 17 residues. Germline V gene data show CDR1 as KGHSH and CDR2 as LQKENI. The full variable domain, with the rest looked up from reference TRBV18 and TRBJ1-4, is NAGVMQNPRHLVRRRGQEARLRCSPMKGHSHVYWYRQLPEEGLKFMVYLQKENIIDESGMPKERFSAEFPKEGPSILRIQQVVRGDSAAYFCASSRTPFTGGDEKLFFGSGTQLSVL.

The chain has TRBV28 and TRBJ1-5; no definite D call. The CDR3 sequence is 15 residues long. Germline CDR1 is MDHEN and CDR2 is SYDVKM. V shed 5 bases and J shed 2 bases, with 13 bases lying between them. Here the CDR3 DNA reads TGTGCCAGCAGTCCTTGGGGTAGGGGCAATCAGCCCCAGCATTTT. It yields the protein CASSPWGRGNQPQHF.

CDR3 coding DNA: TGTGCCAGTACCCGGGGGCTTTTCGATACGCAGTATTTT. Protein sequence: CASTRGLFDTQYF. This rearrangement joins TRBV19 to TRBJ2-3, with D perhaps being TRBD1 or TRBD2 (6 bases each). CDR1 is LNHDA, CDR2 SQIVND, per germline (reference sequence). CDR3 length: 13 residues. V lost 7 bases, J lost 6 bases, and 14 bases lay in between.

The CDR3 coding sequence is TGTGCCAGCAGTGGACAAACCGCCTATGGCTACACCTTC. Its translation: CASSGQTAYGYTF. The chain uses TRBV5-4 and TRBJ1-2, with D tentatively TRBD1 (5 bases). V lost 5 bases, J lost 4 bases, and 12 bases lay in between. CDR3 length: 13 amino acids. CDR1 is SGHNT, CDR2 YYREEE, per germline (reference sequence). Combining the CDR3 with reference TRBV5-4 and TRBJ1-2 gives the whole variable domain ETGVTQSPTHLIKTRGQQVTLRCSSQSGHNTVSWYQQALGQGPQFIFQYYREEENGRGNFPPRFSGLQFPNYSSELNVNALELDDSALYLCASSGQTAYGYTFGSGTRLTVV.

This clone came up a few times. The chain has TRBV3-1 (or the pseudogene TRBV3-2) and TRBJ2-1; 11 nucleotides align to TRBD2. The CDR3 length is 14 residues. Unmatched junction bases numbered 2, after V lost 4 bases and J lost 6 bases. Germline values: CDR1 LGHDT, CDR2 YNNKEL (reference sequence). CDR3 region: CASSRLAGRNEQFF. For the CDR3, the DNA is TGTGCCAGCAGCCGACTAGCGGGACGCAATGAGCAGTTCTTC.

The chain uses TRBV4-3 and TRBJ1-4; TRBD1 aligns across 11 bases. Germline values: CDR1 LGHNA, CDR2 YSLEER. The V segment lost 4 bases and the J segment 4 bases; nucleotides outside the gene matches: 5. The CDR3 totals 16 residues. DNA of the CDR3: TGCGCCAGCAGCCGCGGACAGGGGGCTTTTAATGAAAAACTGTTTTTT. Protein sequence: CASSRGQGAFNEKLFF.

Comment on this clone: Germline is not matched at one junction end, which may reflect a read error. The chain couples TRBV12-3 or TRBV12-4 to TRBJ1-3; D call uncertain. The CDR3 has 11 amino acids. The DNA for the CDR3 is TGTGCCAGCAGCCGGTGGCCGCCTGTAGGTTTT. Its translation is CASSRWPPVGF.

V gene TRBV19 combines with J gene TRBJ2-3, with 8 bases matching TRBD1. The V and J ends lost 6 bases and 5 bases, in that order; junction bases with no gene match: 10. The CDR3 is 15 amino acids. The germline V gene encodes CDR1 LNHDA and CDR2 SQIVND (reference sequence). The CDR3 protein is CASRTGGLGGDTQYF. Written as DNA, the CDR3 is TGTGCCAGTAGAACAGGGGGTCTTGGTGGAGATACGCAGTATTTT.